These 2 T cell receptor beta chains originate from one sample sequenced in a study of blood T cell repertoires in COVID-19. Measured with immunoSEQ multiplex PCR; TCRdb has only the in-frame clones, and not every one. Of approximately 220,000 clones listed, around 90% are singletons. Source material: peripheral blood. The receptor set was obtained from a man in his 60s with acute or convalescent COVID-19.

This clone showed up just once. J is TRBJ1-1 and V is TRBV19, with D maybe TRBD1 (6 bases). The CDR3 is 13 residues long. Germline assignment: CDR1 LNHDA and CDR2 SQIVND (reference sequence). With 3 bases removed from V and 10 bases from J, the gap between germline ends came to 15 bases. CDR3 sequence (DNA): TGTGCCAGTAGTATCGGGGACACGGGGACAGCTTTCTTT. Its protein is CASSIGDTGTAFF.

This clone was counted only a few times. The CDR3 sequence: CASSAGRQGARNTEAFF. For the CDR3, the DNA is TGTGCCAGCAGTGCGGGCAGACAGGGGGCCAGGAACACTGAAGCTTTCTTT. The rearrangement joins TRBV6-1 to TRBJ1-1; 10 bases are a match to TRBD1. The CDR3 length is 17 residues. Germline-derived CDR1 and CDR2 are MNHNS and SASEGT. V shed 4 bases, J shed 1 base, and the junction held 9 bases outside the gene matches.